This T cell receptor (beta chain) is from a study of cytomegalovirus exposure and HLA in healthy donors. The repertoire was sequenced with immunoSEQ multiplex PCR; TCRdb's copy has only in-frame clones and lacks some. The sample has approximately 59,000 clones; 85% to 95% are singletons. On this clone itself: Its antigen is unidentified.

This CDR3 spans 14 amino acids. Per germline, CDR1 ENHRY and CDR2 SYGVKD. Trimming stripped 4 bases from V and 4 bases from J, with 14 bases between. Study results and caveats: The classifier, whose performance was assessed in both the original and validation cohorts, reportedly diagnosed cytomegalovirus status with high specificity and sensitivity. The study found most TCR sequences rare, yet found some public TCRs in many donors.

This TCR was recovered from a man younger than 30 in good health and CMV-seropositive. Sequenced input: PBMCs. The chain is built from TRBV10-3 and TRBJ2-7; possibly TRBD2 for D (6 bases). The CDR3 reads CAISGRGNSYEQYF. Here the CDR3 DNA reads TGTGCCATCAGTGGTCGCGGGAATAGTTACGAGCAGTACTTC.